This T cell receptor (beta chain) appears in the sequencing data of a study of cytomegalovirus exposure and HLA in healthy donors. TCRdb's copy holds only in-frame clones and misses some; the assay was immunoSEQ multiplex PCR. The table records some 180,000 clones, about nine tenths of them present only once. The CDR3 consists of 13 residues. The V end was cut by 3 bases, the J end by 1 base, with 8 bases between. Per the germline V gene, CDR1 is SGDLS and CDR2 is YYNGEE. The V gene is TRBV9, the J gene TRBJ2-7, with D unclear. Sequenced: PBMCs. The source is a man aged 30 to 39 in good health and CMV-seropositive. The CDR3 spells CASSGTRSYEQYF. CDR3 coding DNA: TGTGCCAGCAGCGGTACCCGATCCTACGAGCAGTACTTC.